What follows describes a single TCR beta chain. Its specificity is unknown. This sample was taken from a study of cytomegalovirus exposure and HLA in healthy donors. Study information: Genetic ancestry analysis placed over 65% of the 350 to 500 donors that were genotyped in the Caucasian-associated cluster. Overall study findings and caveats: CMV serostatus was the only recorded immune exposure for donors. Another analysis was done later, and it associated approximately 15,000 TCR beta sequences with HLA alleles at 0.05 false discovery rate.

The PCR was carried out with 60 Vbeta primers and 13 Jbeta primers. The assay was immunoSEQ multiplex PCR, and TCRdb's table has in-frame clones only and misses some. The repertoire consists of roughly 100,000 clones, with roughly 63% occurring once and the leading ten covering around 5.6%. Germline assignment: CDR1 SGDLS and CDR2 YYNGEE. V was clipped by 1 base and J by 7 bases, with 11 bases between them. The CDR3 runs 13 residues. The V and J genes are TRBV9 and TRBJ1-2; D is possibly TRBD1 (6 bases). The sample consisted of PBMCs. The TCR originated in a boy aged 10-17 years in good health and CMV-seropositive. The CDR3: CASSVQQGGGYTF. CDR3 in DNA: TGTGCCAGCAGCGTACAACAGGGCGGTGGCTACACCTTC.